The clone carrying this TCR beta chain was recorded many times. Its antigen is not identified. The data derive from a study of human T cells and chemical hapten exposure. The library attached unique molecular identifiers to individual cDNA molecules. In the original analysis: Sample-level TCR yields exhibited a median of approximately 89,000, with a range of about 23,224 to 700,000. TCRdb itself ran the RACE reads through MiXCR, one entry per CDR3 protein. In this record, the V and J calls reflect TCRdb's handling and not the investigators' own analysis. Among some 99,000 distinct CDR3 sequences, about a tenth were seen once, and the ten largest hold around 3%. Points from the study as a whole: Healthy individuals' immune responses may differ from those of donors, who had alopecia. There was a positive correlation between PT1 expanded TCR counts and patch test score.

CDR1 is DFQATT, CDR2 SNEGSKA, per germline (reference sequence). The V end was cut by 7 bases, the J end by 4 bases, with 13 bases between. The CDR3 runs to 12 residues. Noted time point: patch test 2, 6 weeks after DPC sensitization. The treatment is: therapeutic diphenylcyclopropenone sensitization with weekly scalp DPC. This TCR was sampled from a woman aged 40 to 50 with alopecia areata. Some clones in this sample may be carry-over from other donors' samples. Sample: whole blood, taken in connection with sensitization to the hapten diphenylcyclopropenone (DPC). The chain couples TRBV20-1 to TRBJ1-2; D gene unclear. The CDR3 here is CSVDTRSYGYTF. DNA for the CDR3: TGCAGTGTCGACACCCGGAGCTATGGCTACACCTTC.